This TCR beta chain appears in the sequencing data of a study of T cells after yellow fever vaccination. About the research overall: In the case of low-cell-number fractions, SMART-Seq v4 Ultra Low Input was used for preparation.

Findings and caveats of the study: A small share of clonotypes appeared in both CD4 and CD8 compartments. Subsequent booster samples again held most clones from primary vaccination (more than 95% CD4, about 86% CD8).

A word on this clonotype: Its target is not known.

The CDR3 runs 12 residues. CDR1 and CDR2 (germline): DFQATT, SNEGSKA (reference sequence). V lost 7 bases and J lost 8; bases outside the gene matches: 6. They built TCR cDNA with 5'RACE template switching, a step that put in a universal primer site and UMIs. MiXCR, applied by TCRdb to the 5' RACE reads, yields one record per CDR3 protein. The sample lists 200,000 to 300,000 distinct CDR3 sequences; over 10% were seen once. The sequences come from CD4+ T cells sorted from PBMCs, collected 45 days after the yellow fever booster vaccination. This sequence joins TRBV20-1 and TRBJ2-1, with 9 bases that match TRBD2. The clonotype was recovered from a man aged 25-40 years who received the YFV17D yellow fever vaccine. For the CDR3, the DNA is TGCAGTGTCCGGACTAGCGTGGATGAGCAGTTCTTC. Amino acids: CSVRTSVDEQFF.